One T cell receptor beta chain is described in this entry. CDR1 is LGHNA, CDR2 YNFKEQ, per germline. The CDR3 extends over 15 amino acids. Unmatched junction bases numbered 5, after V lost 0 bases and J lost 8 bases. Participant age was roughly 18 to 95 years, and participants resided in fewer than 30 US areas. The data derive from a study of blood T cell repertoires in COVID-19. Overall study context: Samples came from the United States, Italy and Spain, spanning acute and convalescent COVID-19. In each case, the material was cDNA or gDNA derived from T cells, B-cell-depleted T cells, or PBMCs.

Authors' processing steps: Amplification of reference gene primers provided the estimated nucleated cell counts. Repertoires were generated with immunoSEQ multiplex PCR, while TCRdb's copy carries only in-frame clones and drops some. The D gene and trimming were derived from the DNA, and the V and J assignments and clone size from that table. The sample has approximately 390,000 clones, approximately 88% seen once. V usage is TRBV4-2 and J usage is TRBJ1-4; 8 bases are a match to TRBD1. The receptor was derived from a woman aged 40 to 50 with acute COVID-19. What was sequenced was PBMCs or T cells enriched from blood (not recorded which). Here the CDR3 DNA reads TGTGCCAGCAGCCAAGAGCCAGGGGGCGGCGAAAAACTGTTTTTT. Translation gives CASSQEPGGGEKLFF.